A selection of T cell receptor beta chains follows, all from one sample in a study of blood T cells in healthy people across ages. TCRdb called the 5' RACE reads again in MiXCR, with one record for every CDR3 protein. The sample consists of 600,000 or so distinct CDR3 sequences, less than 35% of them appearing once. The sample was blood. Every receptor here comes from a woman aged 80 or over in good health. The conserved cysteine and the conserved F or W are not part of the CDR3 here.

v_gene: TRBV15
len: 12
j_gene: TRBJ2-3
CDR3aa: ATSSQGFTDTQY

v_gene: TRBV5-1
len: 13
j_gene: TRBJ2-3
CDR3aa: ASSLTGGNTDTQY

v_gene: TRBV12-3/TRBV12-4
len: 20
j_gene: TRBJ2-3
CDR3aa: ASSLRSGVGTSGAGVADTQY

v_gene: TRBV20-1
len: 12
j_gene: TRBJ2-2
CDR3aa: SARSGLATGERF

v_gene: TRBV12-3/TRBV12-4
len: 9
j_gene: TRBJ2-1
CDR3aa: ASSHRGGLF

v_gene: TRBV30
len: 9
j_gene: TRBJ2-1
CDR3aa: AWSLSGTEF

v_gene: TRBV5-5
len: 12
j_gene: TRBJ2-7
CDR3aa: ASSLAPGTYEQY

v_gene: TRBV14
len: 13
j_gene: TRBJ1-6
CDR3aa: ASSQDTAYNSPLH

v_gene: TRBV7-2
len: 13
j_gene: TRBJ1-2
CDR3aa: ASSLRGGGNYGYT

v_gene: TRBV6-1
len: 14
j_gene: TRBJ2-1
CDR3aa: ASSISSGGGSNEQF

v_gene: TRBV5-1
len: 12
j_gene: TRBJ2-3
CDR3aa: ASGPTGPTDTQY

v_gene: TRBV7-9
len: 14
j_gene: TRBJ2-7
CDR3aa: ASSLASGSTAYEQY

v_gene: TRBV7-6
len: 17
j_gene: TRBJ2-2
CDR3aa: ASSFSLASGGAATGELF

v_gene: TRBV20-1
len: 11
j_gene: TRBJ2-3
CDR3aa: SGSLAGGDTQY

v_gene: TRBV7-2
len: 13
j_gene: TRBJ1-3
CDR3aa: ASSLASDSGNTIY

v_gene: TRBV2
len: 9
j_gene: TRBJ1-1
CDR3aa: ASDINTEAF

v_gene: TRBV3-1
len: 15
j_gene: TRBJ2-5
CDR3aa: ASSQGRGRRGGETQY

v_gene: TRBV12-3/TRBV12-4
len: 11
j_gene: TRBJ2-4
CDR3aa: ASSLGQLGIQY

v_gene: TRBV2
len: 11
j_gene: TRBJ2-7
CDR3aa: VTREGARFEQY

v_gene: TRBV5-6
len: 15
j_gene: TRBJ1-5
CDR3aa: ASSFGQGSLGNQPQH

v_gene: TRBV20-1
len: 13
j_gene: TRBJ1-5
CDR3aa: SAREGGGGNQPQH

v_gene: TRBV15
len: 12
j_gene: TRBJ2-7
CDR3aa: ATSRDRAVGEQY

v_gene: TRBV20-1
len: 13
j_gene: TRBJ2-7
CDR3aa: SVPLRRFSSYEQY

v_gene: TRBV6-5
len: 13
j_gene: TRBJ2-2
CDR3aa: ASSVAGVVAGELF

v_gene: TRBV14
len: 11
j_gene: TRBJ1-4
CDR3aa: ASMGNGNEKLF

v_gene: TRBV7-2
len: 15
j_gene: TRBJ1-5
CDR3aa: ASSLVTGQGAYQPQH

v_gene: TRBV20-1
len: 13
j_gene: TRBJ1-1
CDR3aa: SARDMGGAGTEAF

v_gene: TRBV6-1
len: 13
j_gene: TRBJ1-1
CDR3aa: ASRMGASVNTEAF

v_gene: TRBV24-1
len: 13
j_gene: TRBJ2-5
CDR3aa: ATSDPGTDCETQY

v_gene: TRBV10-3
len: 13
j_gene: TRBJ1-6
CDR3aa: AISEDGVNNSPLH

v_gene: TRBV20-1
len: 14
j_gene: TRBJ2-5
CDR3aa: SARDSGLALGETQY

v_gene: TRBV7-6
len: 15
j_gene: TRBJ1-5
CDR3aa: ASSLTGTGLQNQPQH

v_gene: TRBV30
len: 12
j_gene: TRBJ1-5
CDR3aa: AWSAGAGNQPQH

v_gene: TRBV3-1
len: 15
j_gene: TRBJ2-7
CDR3aa: ASSQGGGSIISYEQY

v_gene: TRBV11-2
len: 13
j_gene: TRBJ2-1
CDR3aa: ASSLRGDPYNEQF

v_gene: TRBV6-2/TRBV6-3
len: 14
j_gene: TRBJ2-7
CDR3aa: ASSYRGDRAGHEQY

v_gene: TRBV20-1
len: 12
j_gene: TRBJ2-7
CDR3aa: SATRQGLSHEQY

v_gene: TRBV10-3
len: 12
j_gene: TRBJ2-3
CDR3aa: AISTGGLTDTQY

v_gene: TRBV4-3
len: 11
j_gene: TRBJ1-1
CDR3aa: ASSQDNEHEAF

v_gene: TRBV5-5
len: 12
j_gene: TRBJ1-5
CDR3aa: ASSLGQGPQPQH

v_gene: TRBV7-3
len: 9
j_gene: TRBJ2-1
CDR3aa: ASSSNNGQF

v_gene: TRBV10-3
len: 11
j_gene: TRBJ2-2
CDR3aa: AISGTGAGELF

v_gene: TRBV3-1
len: 12
j_gene: TRBJ2-7
CDR3aa: ASSPRRGGREQY

v_gene: TRBV28
len: 9
j_gene: TRBJ2-7
CDR3aa: ASSLGGKQY

v_gene: TRBV20-1
len: 10
j_gene: TRBJ2-3
CDR3aa: SALTESDTQY

v_gene: TRBV6-2/TRBV6-3
len: 13
j_gene: TRBJ2-5
CDR3aa: ASSSLQGMGETQY

v_gene: TRBV7-2
len: 10
j_gene: TRBJ2-5
CDR3aa: ASSPGGKTQY

v_gene: TRBV6-5
len: 12
j_gene: TRBJ2-5
CDR3aa: ASSSLGGRKTQY

v_gene: TRBV5-1
len: 14
j_gene: TRBJ2-1
CDR3aa: ASSSRGSASYNEQF

v_gene: TRBV14
len: 15
j_gene: TRBJ1-1
CDR3aa: ASSQYPTGQLNTEAF

v_gene: TRBV6-6
len: 10
j_gene: TRBJ2-5
CDR3aa: ASRDPYNEQY

v_gene: TRBV20-1
len: 11
j_gene: TRBJ2-4
CDR3aa: SAYHRVTNIQY

v_gene: TRBV2
len: 13
j_gene: TRBJ2-1
CDR3aa: ASSEFQGFYNEQF